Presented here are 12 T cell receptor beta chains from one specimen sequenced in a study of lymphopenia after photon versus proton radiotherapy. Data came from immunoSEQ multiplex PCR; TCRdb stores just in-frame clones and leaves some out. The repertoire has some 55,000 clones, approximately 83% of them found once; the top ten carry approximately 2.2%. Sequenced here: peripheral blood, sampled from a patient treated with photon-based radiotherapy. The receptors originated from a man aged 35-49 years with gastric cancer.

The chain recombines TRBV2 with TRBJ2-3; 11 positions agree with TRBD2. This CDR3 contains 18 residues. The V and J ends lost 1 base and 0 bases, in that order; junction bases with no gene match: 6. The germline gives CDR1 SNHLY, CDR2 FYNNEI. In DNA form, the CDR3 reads TGTGCCAGCAGTGAAGGGCTAGCGGGGGGAGAGAGCACAGATACGCAGTATTTT. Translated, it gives CASSEGLAGGESTDTQYF.

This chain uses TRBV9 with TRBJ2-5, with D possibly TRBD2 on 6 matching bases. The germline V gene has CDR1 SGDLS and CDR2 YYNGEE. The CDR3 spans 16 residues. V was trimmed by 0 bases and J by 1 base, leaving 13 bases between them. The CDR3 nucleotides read TGTGCCAGCAGCGTAGTTACGGGGGAAGTCCAAGAGACCCAGTACTTC. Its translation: CASSVVTGEVQETQYF.

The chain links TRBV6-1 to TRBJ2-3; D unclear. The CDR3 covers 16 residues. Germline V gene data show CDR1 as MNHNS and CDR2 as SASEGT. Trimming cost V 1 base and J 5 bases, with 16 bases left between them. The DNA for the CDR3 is TGTGCCAGCAGTGAAGTTAAGGGTGGGCACGTAGATACGCAGTATTTT. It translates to CASSEVKGGHVDTQYF.

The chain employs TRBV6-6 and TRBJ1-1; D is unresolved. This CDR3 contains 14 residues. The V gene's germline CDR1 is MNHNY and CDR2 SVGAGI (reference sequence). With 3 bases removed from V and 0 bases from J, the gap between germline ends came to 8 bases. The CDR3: CASSYSGLNTEAFF. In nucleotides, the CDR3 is TGTGCCAGCAGTTATTCAGGCCTGAACACTGAAGCTTTCTTT.

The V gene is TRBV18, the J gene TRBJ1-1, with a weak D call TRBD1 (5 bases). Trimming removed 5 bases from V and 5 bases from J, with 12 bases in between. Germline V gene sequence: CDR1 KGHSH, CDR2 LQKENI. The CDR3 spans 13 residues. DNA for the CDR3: TGTGCCAGCTCAAACATAGGGGAGACTGAAGCTTTCTTT. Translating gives CASSNIGETEAFF.

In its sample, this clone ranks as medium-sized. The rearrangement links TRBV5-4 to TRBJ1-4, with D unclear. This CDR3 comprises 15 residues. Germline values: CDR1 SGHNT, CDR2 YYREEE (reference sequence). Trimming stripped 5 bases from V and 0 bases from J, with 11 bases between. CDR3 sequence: CASSQTGTTNEKLFF. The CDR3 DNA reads TGTGCCAGCAGTCAAACCGGGACAACTAATGAAAAACTGTTTTTT. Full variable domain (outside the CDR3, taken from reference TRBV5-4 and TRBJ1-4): ETGVTQSPTHLIKTRGQQVTLRCSSQSGHNTVSWYQQALGQGPQFIFQYYREEENGRGNFPPRFSGLQFPNYSSELNVNALELDDSALYLCASSQTGTTNEKLFFGSGTQLSVL.

The CDR3 nucleotides read TGTGCCAGTAGTATCGGGACAGTTGTCGATCAGCCCCAGCATTTT. Translation: CASSIGTVVDQPQHF. The chain recombines TRBV19 with TRBJ1-5, with TRBD1 matching 7 bases. CDR3 length: 15 amino acids. After removal of 3 bases from V and 5 bases from J, the junction contained 7 bases not matched to a gene. Germline V gene lookup returns CDR1 LNHDA and CDR2 SQIVND (reference sequence).

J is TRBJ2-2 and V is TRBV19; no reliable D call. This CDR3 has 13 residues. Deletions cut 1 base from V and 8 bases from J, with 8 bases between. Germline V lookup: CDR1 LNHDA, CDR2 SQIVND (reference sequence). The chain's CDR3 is CASSIGAGGELFF. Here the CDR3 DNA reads TGTGCCAGTAGTATAGGGGCCGGAGGGGAGCTGTTTTTT.

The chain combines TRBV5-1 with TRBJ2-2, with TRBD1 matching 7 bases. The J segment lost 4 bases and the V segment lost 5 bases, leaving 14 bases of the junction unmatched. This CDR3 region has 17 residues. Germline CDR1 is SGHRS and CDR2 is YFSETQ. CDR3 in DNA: TGCGCCAGCAGACATGGGACAGCACGACTAAGCACCGGGGAGCTGTTTTTT. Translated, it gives CASRHGTARLSTGELFF.

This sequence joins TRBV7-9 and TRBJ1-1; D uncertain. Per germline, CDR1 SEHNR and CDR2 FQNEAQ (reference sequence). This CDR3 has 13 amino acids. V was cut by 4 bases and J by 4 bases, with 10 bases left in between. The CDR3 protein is CASSSGSITEAFF. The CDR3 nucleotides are TGTGCCAGCAGCTCCGGATCCATCACTGAAGCTTTCTTT.

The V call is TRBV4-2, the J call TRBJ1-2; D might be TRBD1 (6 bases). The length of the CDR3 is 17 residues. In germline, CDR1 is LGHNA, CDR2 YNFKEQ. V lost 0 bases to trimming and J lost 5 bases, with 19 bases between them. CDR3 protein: CASSQDLRGAGAYGYTF. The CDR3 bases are TGTGCCAGCAGCCAAGATCTCAGGGGCGCCGGGGCATATGGCTACACCTTC.

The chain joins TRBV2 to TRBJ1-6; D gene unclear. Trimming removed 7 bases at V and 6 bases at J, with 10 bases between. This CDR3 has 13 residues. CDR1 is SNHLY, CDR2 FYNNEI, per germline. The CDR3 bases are TGTGCCAGCAATCTGGAGGTTAATTCACCCCTCCACTTT. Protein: CASNLEVNSPLHF.